The 17 T cell receptor beta chains in this list originate from one sample, sequenced in a study of cytomegalovirus exposure and HLA in healthy donors. PCR primers comprised 60 Vbeta and 13 Jbeta primers. Sequenced by immunoSEQ multiplex PCR; TCRdb stores in-frame clones only, minus some. The sample carries about 160,000 clones, 70% to 80% recorded once. The sequencing input was PBMCs. The receptors originated from a human donor in good health.

The J gene is TRBJ2-7, the V gene TRBV9; 8 positions match TRBD1. V shed 3 bases, J shed 1 base, and the junction held 9 bases outside the gene matches. The CDR3 has 16 amino acids. CDR1 is SGDLS and CDR2 is YYNGEE in the germline V gene. CDR3 bases: TGTGCCAGCAGCGCCTCCGGACAGGGCCTATCCTACGAGCAGTACTTC. Translated, it gives CASSASGQGLSYEQYF. Using reference TRBV9 and TRBJ2-7 for the parts outside the CDR3, the full variable domain is DSGVTQTPKHLITATGQRVTLRCSPRSGDLSVYWYQQSLDQGLQFLIQYYNGEERAKGNILERFSAQQFPDLHSELNLSSLELGDSALYFCASSASGQGLSYEQYFGPGTRLTVT.

The V gene is TRBV30, the J gene TRBJ2-2; 10 bases fit TRBD1. This CDR3 is built from 16 residues. Germline CDR1 reads GTSNPN; CDR2 reads SVGIG (reference sequence). V shed 2 bases and J 5 bases; nucleotides not matched to a gene: 8. The CDR3 sequence is CAWSPRGQGRTGELFF. In DNA, the CDR3 is TGTGCCTGGAGTCCACGGGGACAGGGGAGAACCGGGGAGCTGTTTTTT. Together with reference TRBV30 and TRBJ2-2, the CDR3 gives the full variable domain: SQTIHQWPATLVQPVGSPLSLECTVEGTSNPNLYWYRQAAGRGLQLLFYSVGIGQISSEVPQNLSASRPQDRQFILSSKKLLLSDSGFYLCAWSPRGQGRTGELFFGEGSRLTVL.

The chain employs TRBV6-6 and TRBJ2-1; D might be TRBD1 (5 bases). The CDR3 runs 14 residues. V shed 2 bases and J shed 8 bases, with 13 bases lying between them. Germline CDR1 reads MNHNY; CDR2 reads SVGAGI (reference sequence). CDR3 sequence reads: CASSYGKTTDEQFF. In DNA, the CDR3 is TGTGCCAGCAGTTACGGAAAAACGACAGATGAGCAGTTCTTC.

This sequence joins TRBV7-9 and TRBJ1-4; a weak D match, TRBD1 (6 bases). Germline assignment: CDR1 SEHNR and CDR2 FQNEAQ (reference sequence). V was pared by 1 base and J by 8 bases, with 11 bases between. This CDR3 has 14 amino acids. The CDR3 nucleotides are TGTGCCAGCAGCTTAGTGGGGGGGCGAGAAAAACTGTTTTTT. This gives the protein CASSLVGGREKLFF.

The chain links TRBV19 to TRBJ1-2; D is unclear. The CDR3 has 15 residues. The V end lost 2 bases, the J end lost 3 bases, and 13 bases lay between the germline ends. Germline V lookup: CDR1 LNHDA, CDR2 SQIVND (reference sequence). CDR3 in amino acids: CASSIKSDGDYGYTF. DNA for the CDR3: TGTGCCAGTAGTATAAAGTCGGACGGGGACTATGGCTACACCTTC.

The chain links TRBV6-1 to TRBJ2-5; D not certain. Germline V lookup: CDR1 MNHNS, CDR2 SASEGT. CDR3 length: 12 residues. Trimming stripped 0 bases from V and 5 bases from J, with 4 bases between. CDR3 sequence reads: CASSEALETQYF. CDR3 in DNA: TGTGCCAGCAGTGAAGCTCTGGAGACCCAGTACTTC.

This clone appeared a few times. V gene TRBV27 combines with J gene TRBJ2-2; unclear D gene. This CDR3 spans 15 amino acids. V lost 0 bases to trimming and J lost 3 bases, with 8 bases between them. Germline assignment: CDR1 MNHEY and CDR2 SMNVEV (reference sequence). Written as DNA, the CDR3 is TGTGCCAGCAGTTTATCCGGCGGCTACACCGGGGAGCTGTTTTTT. This translates into CASSLSGGYTGELFF.

For the CDR3, the DNA is TGTGCCAGCAGCAAATATCAGGGTGACACTGAAGCTTTCTTT. Translating it yields CASSKYQGDTEAFF. The chain is built from TRBV4-2 and TRBJ1-1; D may be TRBD1 (5 bases). Germline-derived CDR1 and CDR2 are LGHNA and YNFKEQ. Trimming cost V 5 bases and J 3 bases, with 13 bases left between them. The CDR3 is made up of 14 amino acids.

V is TRBV6-6 and J is TRBJ2-7, with D tentatively TRBD2 (6 bases). The germline gives CDR1 MNHNY, CDR2 SVGAGI (reference sequence). This CDR3 is built from 12 residues. V was pared by 6 bases and J by 4 bases, with 10 bases between. The CDR3 sequence: CASSPGGYEQYF. CDR3 in DNA: TGTGCCAGCAGCCCCGGGGGATACGAGCAGTACTTC.

This chain connects TRBV27 to TRBJ1-1; tentative D call: TRBD1 (5 bases). This CDR3 comprises 14 residues. Germline CDR1 MNHEY, CDR2 SMNVEV (reference sequence). V gave up 5 bases and J gave up 1 base, with 11 bases separating them. CDR3 bases: TGTGCCAGCAGTCCCCTTCAGGGGAACACTGAAGCTTTCTTT. Residues: CASSPLQGNTEAFF.

The V gene is TRBV4-3, the J gene TRBJ2-3, with 13 bases aligning to TRBD2. CDR3 length: 16 amino acids. Per germline, CDR1 LGHNA and CDR2 YSLEER. V gave up 3 bases and J gave up 3 bases; unmatched junction bases: 3. In DNA, the CDR3 is TGCGCCAGCAGCCATCGACTAGCGGGAGGAACAGATACGCAGTATTTT. As protein: CASSHRLAGGTDTQYF.

This rearrangement joins TRBV11-2 to TRBJ1-1, with D possibly matching TRBD1 (5 bases). This CDR3 region has 14 residues. Germline CDR1 is SGHAT and CDR2 is FQNNGV. The ends were cut back, 0 bases at V and 5 bases at J, with 10 bases in the middle. This chain's CDR3 is CASSLEVGRTEAFF. DNA for the CDR3: TGTGCCAGCAGCTTAGAGGTGGGGCGGACTGAAGCTTTCTTT. Drawing the rest from reference TRBV11-2 and TRBJ1-1, the complete variable domain is EAGVAQSPRYKIIEKRQSVAFWCNPISGHATLYWYQQILGQGPKLLIQFQNNGVVDDSQLPKDRFSAERLKGVDSTLKIQPAKLEDSAVYLCASSLEVGRTEAFFGQGTRLTVV.

V gene TRBV20-1 combines with J gene TRBJ2-5; D unresolved. Trimming left V 7 bases short and J 5 bases short, with 11 bases between. The CDR3 runs 11 residues. Germline lookup yields CDR1 DFQATT and CDR2 SNEGSKA (reference sequence). This chain's CDR3 is CSESQLETQYF. CDR3 nucleotides: TGCAGTGAGAGCCAACTGGAGACCCAGTACTTC.

Only one count was recorded for this clone. The chain joins TRBV4-1 to TRBJ2-5; maybe TRBD1 (5 bases). The CDR3 contains 13 residues. Germline V gene sequence: CDR1 MGHRA, CDR2 YSYEKL. V dropped 1 base and J dropped 4 bases, with 7 bases sitting between them. CDR3 protein: CASSQVRGETQYF. CDR3 nucleotide sequence: TGCGCCAGCAGCCAAGTTAGGGGAGAGACCCAGTACTTC.

The rearrangement uses TRBV10-2 and TRBJ2-3, with D maybe TRBD1 (5 bases). The CDR3 has 13 amino acids. Germline assignment: CDR1 WSHSY and CDR2 SAAADI. V lost 4 bases to trimming and J lost 4 bases, with 9 bases between them. CDR3 in amino acids: CASSGGRSDTQYF. In nucleotides, the CDR3 is TGCGCCAGCAGTGGGGGCCGATCAGATACGCAGTATTTT.

The chain couples TRBV15 to TRBJ2-7; 7 bases match TRBD1. Germline lookup yields CDR1 LNHNV and CDR2 YYDKDF (reference sequence). The CDR3 consists of 18 residues. Trimming cost V 5 bases and J 0 bases; bases outside gene matches: 16. The CDR3 coding sequence is TGTGCCACCAGCTCCAGGGGGACAGAGATCCTCAGCTCCTACGAGCAGTACTTC. Translation gives CATSSRGTEILSSYEQYF.

The CDR3 region has the DNA TGTGCCAGCAGCTTAGTCCCTAGCACAGATACGCAGTATTTT. It translates to CASSLVPSTDTQYF. V is TRBV7-9 and J is TRBJ2-3, with no clear D. The CDR3 covers 14 residues. CDR1 is SEHNR and CDR2 is FQNEAQ in the germline V gene (reference sequence). V was trimmed by 1 base and J by 0 bases, leaving 5 bases between them.